This TCR beta chain was sequenced in a study of technical replicates of blood from a few donors. The protocol was immunoSEQ multiplex PCR, while the TCRdb copy is restricted to in-frame clones and leaves out a portion. The table lists 75,000 to 95,000 clones, 90% to 96% of them singletons. Germline V lookup: CDR1 SGHDN, CDR2 FVKESK. The CDR3 is made up of 13 amino acids. Deletions cut 3 bases from V and 3 bases from J, with 8 bases between. The rearrangement joins TRBV14 to TRBJ1-1; TRBD1 might be the D (5 bases). The sample taken for sequencing was T cells isolated from PBMCs. This TCR was recovered from a human donor in good health. The CDR3 loop is CASSQGGYTEAFF. For the CDR3, the DNA is TGTGCCAGCAGCCAGGGGGGGTACACTGAAGCTTTCTTT.